This T cell receptor beta chain was identified in a study of cytotoxic CD8 clonotypes in ibrutinib-treated CLL. Study results and caveats: Public clonotypes (which were uncommon) either contracted or remained stable on treatment. A rise in clonality was seen at ibrutinib response, and a fall back toward baseline was seen at progression.

As concerns this clone: As yet, its antigen is unknown.

Germline V gene sequence: CDR1 MGHRA, CDR2 YSYEKL. The CDR3 consists of 18 residues. The V and J ends lost 0 bases and 4 bases respectively, with 19 bases between them. Method: immunoSEQ multiplex PCR; TCRdb's copy keeps in-frame clones and lacks some. The table shows roughly 180,000 clones, with about 80% occurring only once. This receptor was obtained from a human donor with chronic lymphocytic leukemia. The gene calls are TRBV4-1 and TRBJ1-5; D unresolved. The material was PBMCs, obtained after 24 months of ibrutinib treatment. The CDR3 DNA is TGCGCCAGCAGCCAAGATGCGGGAAGGGCGGCGGAAAATCAGCCCCAGCATTTT. Translation: CASSQDAGRAAENQPQHF.